This T cell receptor beta chain derives from a study of blood T cell repertoires in COVID-19. Study context: Some COVID-19 samples were acute and others convalescent; all came from the United States, Italy and Spain.

Original processing notes: Amplification with reference gene primers provided the estimates of nucleated cell counts. Repertoires were generated with immunoSEQ multiplex PCR, while TCRdb's copy carries only in-frame clones and drops some. V and J calls and clone size are as listed in that table; D and trimming were resolved from the DNA. Here the sample spans about 300,000 clones, about nine tenths being singletons. Between the trimmed V and J ends, which lost 4 bases and 1 base, there was a span of 13 bases. Looked up from germline, CDR1 is MGHRA and CDR2 is YSYEKL. CDR3 length equals 15 residues. The chain is built from TRBV4-1 and TRBJ1-1; tentatively, D is TRBD1 (5 bases). This TCR was recovered from a woman aged 25-40 years who had recovered from COVID-19. Input material: peripheral blood. This CDR3 is CASSRQQVANTEAFF. The CDR3 nucleotides read TGCGCCAGCAGCCGCCAACAGGTGGCGAACACTGAAGCTTTCTTT.